This T cell receptor (beta chain) is drawn from a study of OX40 agonist ivuxolimab in advanced cancers. Study background: The study enrolled dose-escalation patients with hepatocellular carcinoma, melanoma, renal cell or head and neck cancer. Three patients, one with hepatocellular carcinoma and two with cutaneous melanoma, responded partially.

V was trimmed by 8 bases and J by 3 bases, leaving 15 bases between them. This CDR3 comprises 14 residues. Per germline, CDR1 MNHEY and CDR2 SVGAGI. Regarding this clone: The target antigen is unknown.

Study observations and caveats: Antigens targeted by the expanded peripheral T cells were not determined.

TCRdb's table, derived via immunoSEQ multiplex PCR, lists solely in-frame clones and lacks some. This table holds 40,000 to 45,000 clones, approximately 90% found once. The chain recombines TRBV6-5 with TRBJ2-3, with a weak D call TRBD2 (5 bases). The sequence was obtained from an adult with an advanced solid tumor such as melanoma, head and neck, liver or kidney cancer. The sequenced sample was CD4+ or CD8+ T cells sorted from blood, obtained in a trial of the OX40 agonist ivuxolimab. CDR3 DNA sequence: TGTGCCAGCCACCGTTACGGAGGAACAGATACGCAGTATTTT. It yields the protein CASHRYGGTDTQYF.